A single sample is the source of the 2 T cell receptor beta chains below, sequenced in a study of identifying expanded T cells in peripheral blood. This table comes from immunoSEQ multiplex PCR, and its TCRdb copy is limited to in-frame clones, with some not included. This sample has 100,000 to 150,000 clones; approximately 86% occur once, and the top ten carry 7.5% to 9%. The sequenced sample was blood. The receptors here all came from a person aged 18-69 years in good health.

The rearrangement joins TRBV30 to TRBJ2-3; 11 nucleotides match TRBD2. Germline CDR1 and CDR2: GTSNPN and SVGIG (reference sequence). CDR3 size: 15 residues. V lost 4 bases, J lost 4 bases, and 7 bases stayed unmatched. CDR3 nucleotides: TGTGCCTGGATAACGTTTAGCGGGGGGGCAGATACGCAGTATTTT. The encoded protein is CAWITFSGGADTQYF.

V is TRBV4-2 and J is TRBJ1-4; D call uncertain. The CDR3 extends over 16 amino acids. In germline, CDR1 is LGHNA, CDR2 YNFKEQ. V was shortened by 0 bases and J by 0 bases, with 8 bases between the two germline ends. DNA of the CDR3: TGTGCCAGCAGCCAAGAATATGGGGCAACTAATGAAAAACTGTTTTTT. It codes for CASSQEYGATNEKLFF.